This TCR beta chain appears in the sequencing data of a study of cytomegalovirus exposure and HLA in healthy donors. Study context: Per a later analysis, the approximately 600 first-cohort and some 130 validation repertoires shared one platform.

Whole-study results and caveats: Reports indicated that the classifier achieved high specificity and sensitivity in diagnosing cytomegalovirus status. In the approximately 120 validation repertoires, a later analysis found that first-cohort TCR clusters tended to co-occur.

Repertoires were generated with immunoSEQ multiplex PCR, while TCRdb's copy carries only in-frame clones and drops some. The table includes 200,000 to 300,000 clones, around 85% detected once. The donors belonged to the approximately 130-subject validation cohort, separate from the roughly 700-subject first cohort. The V end was cut by 0 bases, the J end by 7 bases, with 11 bases between. CDR1 and CDR2 (germline): SGHRS, YFSETQ. The CDR3 extends over 14 amino acids. In its sample, this clone was seen once. Its antigen remains unidentified. Distinct nucleotide sequences in the sample also encode this CDR3.

This sequence joins TRBV5-1 and TRBJ2-1; TRBD2 might be the D (5 bases). This sequence was found in a woman in her 30s in good health and CMV-seropositive. Input material: PBMCs. CDR3 protein: CASSLGAGGNEQFF. CDR3 sequence (DNA): TGCGCCAGCAGCTTGGGCGCGGGCGGGAATGAGCAGTTCTTC.